This TCR beta chain was sequenced during a study of human T cells and chemical hapten exposure. Germline CDR1 KGHSH, CDR2 LQKENI. V was clipped by 2 bases and J by 8 bases, with 10 bases between them. This CDR3 has 13 amino acids. Time point here: patch test 1, 2 weeks after DPC sensitization. Treatment noted: therapeutic diphenylcyclopropenone sensitization with weekly scalp DPC. Single cDNA molecules in the library carried unique molecular identifiers attached during preparation. In the authors' methods: A per-sample median of roughly 96,000 TCRs was observed, with a range of roughly 23,224 to 750,000. One entry per CDR3 protein results from TCRdb running MiXCR on the RACE reads. What appears here as the V and J calls and clone size reflects TCRdb's work, not the paper's. The repertoire holds 95,000 to 130,000 distinct CDR3 sequences, with around 10% as singletons.

The rearrangement joins TRBV18 to TRBJ1-5; no firm D call. This sequence was found in a woman between 50 and 59 years old with alopecia areata. Some clones in this sample may be carry-over from other donors' samples. The specimen was whole blood, collected in connection with sensitization to the hapten diphenylcyclopropenone (DPC). DNA of the CDR3: TGTGCCAGCTCACCAATGGCAGTAGAGCCCCAGCATTTT. Amino acid sequence: CASSPMAVEPQHF.